This T cell receptor delta chain was profiled in a study of delta chains in infants with herpesvirus infections (dated by TCRdb to about 2023). Some background on the complete study: To characterize gammadelta T cell responses to primary cytomegalovirus (CMV) infection, researchers prospectively followed a birth cohort of Ugandan infants starting at birth. In infants who were infected with CMV after birth, the study searched for a public fetal Vdelta1/Vgamma8 gammadelta TCR clonotype. Using PBMC, gammadelta TCRs were sequenced for roughly 20 CMV-infected infants, one of whom was congenitally infected, and for 7 or 8 CMV-uninfected infants who had enough sample available. Infant blood samples were grouped into approximate age categories of 1.5, 4, 8 and 12 months. Previously published Belgian fetal and cord blood gammadelta TCR data were included only for comparison and were not generated in this cohort.

Its CDR3 holds 20 amino acids, cysteine through phenylalanine. Only CDR3 DNA is held: 60 bases, read in frame from base 1. Trimming removed 1 base from V and 0 bases from J; the gene matches leave 9 bases unexplained. Reading the germline V gene gives CDR1 GEAIGNYY and CDR2 EKD. Taking its sample share into account, this clone is large (0.1 to 1%). Its recognized antigen is unknown. It has no much larger one-base neighbor in the sample; base qualities were not kept. Overall study outcomes, separate from this receptor: Presence of the public clonotype at levels below the detection limit might still occur in CMV-uninfected infants. Of 18 CMV-infected infants, 4 carried the public Vdelta1 clonotype: three infants infected postnatally before 120 days of age and the congenitally infected infant. The authors noted a small sample size and no race- or environment-matched controls, since nearly all Ugandans acquire CMV before adulthood. The public clonotype was found only at the first time point after infection and was absent in uninfected infants and in those infected after 120 days. The frequency of the public clonotype among Vdelta1 cells appeared to be inversely correlated with age at infection and fell quickly, apparently not lasting beyond roughly 2 months.

Pregnant women receiving prenatal care in Kampala, Uganda, were recruited, and the infants of these women were enrolled, with documentation of maternal HIV status required. Home visits to families took place weekly, and collection of infant clinical information, oral swabs and peripheral blood began at 6 weeks of age and was repeated every 4 months after that. Blood was drawn into heparin tubes, and PBMC were separated by Ficoll-Paque density gradient centrifugation and then cryopreserved. The protocol used for the library was RT-PCR. To generate TCR cDNA, PBMC RNA underwent reverse transcription with SuperScript II using gamma-chain- and delta-chain-specific primers. cDNA was purified with AMPure XP beads, amplified, and indexed with Illumina adapters using the Nextera XT Index Kit. gammadelta TCR libraries were sequenced on an Illumina MiSeq with a V2 300-cycle kit. Per the original workflow: Using MiXCR v2.1.12, CDR3 sequences were assembled, and reads were mapped onto D, J and V genes obtained from GenBank. VDJtools v1.2.1 was used to analyze the repertoires of the CDR3 clonotypes. TCRdb called clones from the public reads with CATT, and repeated DNA sequences were later combined into one row. For this entry, the V and J calls and clone size follow TCRdb and not the study's own pipeline. The sample table lists 750 to 900 delta-chain clones, around 15% of them with a count of one. Over 9.5% of the sample comes from the top ten.

This TCR was sampled from a human donor who was a Ugandan infant, either HIV-exposed or HIV-unexposed (not recorded which). The source material was peripheral blood, sampled at time point 1 of longitudinal follow-up. The rearranged segments are TRDV2 and TRDJ3; 9 nucleotides in the junction match TRDD3. For the CDR3, the sequence is CACDTDVWGIHSWDTRQMFF. The DNA is TGTGCCTGTGACACGGATGTCTGGGGGATCCACTCCTGGGACACCCGACAGATGTTTTTC.